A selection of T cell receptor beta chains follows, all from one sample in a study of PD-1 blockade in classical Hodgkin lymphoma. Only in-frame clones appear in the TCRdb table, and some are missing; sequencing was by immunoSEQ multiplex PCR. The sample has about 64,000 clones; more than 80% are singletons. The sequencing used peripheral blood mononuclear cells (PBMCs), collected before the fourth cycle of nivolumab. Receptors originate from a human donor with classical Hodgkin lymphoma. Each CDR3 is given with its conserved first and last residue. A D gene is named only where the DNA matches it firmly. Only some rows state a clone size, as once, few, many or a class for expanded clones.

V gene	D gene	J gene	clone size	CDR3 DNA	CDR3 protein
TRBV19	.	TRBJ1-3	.	TGTGCCAGTAGTAGGCAGTACGGCTCTGGAAACACCATATATTTT	CASSRQYGSGNTIYF
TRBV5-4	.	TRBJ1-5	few	TGTGCCAGCAGCCGAGGACCGGACAATCAGCCCCAGCATTTT	CASSRGPDNQPQHF
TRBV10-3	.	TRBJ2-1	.	TGTGCCATCAGCCTAGACAATGAGCAGTTCTTC	CAISLDNEQFF
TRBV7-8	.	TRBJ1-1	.	TGTGCCAGCAGCTTGGACCGGAGCAACACTGAAGCTTTCTTT	CASSLDRSNTEAFF
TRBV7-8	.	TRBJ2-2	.	TGTGCCAGCAGTCCAGGGCACGATACGAACACCGGGGAGCTGTTTTTT	CASSPGHDTNTGELFF
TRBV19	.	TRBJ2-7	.	TGTGCCAGTAGTAGGGAGGCTAGCGCCTCCTACGAGCAGTACTTC	CASSREASASYEQYF
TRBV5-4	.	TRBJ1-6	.	TGTGCCAGCAGCTTGGGACCGGGAGCAAAAATTAATTCACCCCTCCACTTT	CASSLGPGAKINSPLHF
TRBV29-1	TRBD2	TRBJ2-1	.	TGCAGCGCCCGAGGGCGGGAGGGGGTCTACAATGAGCAGTTCTTC	CSARGREGVYNEQFF
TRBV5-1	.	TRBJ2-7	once	TGCGCCAGCAGCTTATCCGACAGTTACTACGAGCAGTACTTC	CASSLSDSYYEQYF
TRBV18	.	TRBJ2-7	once	TGTGCCAGCTCGACCGGGGCGGGATACGAGCAGTACTTC	CASSTGAGYEQYF
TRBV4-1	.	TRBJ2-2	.	TGCGCCAGCAGCCACACAGGGGCTTGGGGGGCCGGGGAGCTGTTTTTT	CASSHTGAWGAGELFF
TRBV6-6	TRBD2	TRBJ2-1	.	TGTGCCAGCAGTCAAAGACTAGCGGGGGTCGATGAGCAGTTCTTC	CASSQRLAGVDEQFF
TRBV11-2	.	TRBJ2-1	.	TGTGCCAGCAGCCCTCTGAGGGACTACAATGAGCAGTTCTTC	CASSPLRDYNEQFF
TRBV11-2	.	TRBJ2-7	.	TGTGCCAGCAGCCACAGGGCAGAATACGAGCAGTACTTC	CASSHRAEYEQYF
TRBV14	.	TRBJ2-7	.	TGTGCCAGCAGCCAAGGTCAGCCGAGGTCCTACGAGCAGTACTTC	CASSQGQPRSYEQYF
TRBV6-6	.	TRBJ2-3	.	TGTGCCATCAACAAGGACCCAGCGAGGACAGATACGCAGTATTTT	CAINKDPARTDTQYF
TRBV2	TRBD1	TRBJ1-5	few	TGTGCCAGCAGGGGACAGGGGAATCATCAGCCCCAGCATTTT	CASRGQGNHQPQHF
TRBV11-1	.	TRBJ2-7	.	TGTGCCAGCAGCCCGGCGCTAGGTCAAAACGAGCAGTACTTC	CASSPALGQNEQYF
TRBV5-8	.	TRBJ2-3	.	TGTGCCAGCAGCACGAGAGATCTAGTCACAGATACGCAGTATTTT	CASSTRDLVTDTQYF
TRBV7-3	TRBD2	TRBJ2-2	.	TGTGCCAGCAGCTTAAGGGGGACTAGCAACACCGGGGAGCTGTTTTTT	CASSLRGTSNTGELFF
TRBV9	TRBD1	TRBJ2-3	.	TGTGCCAGCAGCCCCAGACAGGGTAGCACAGATACGCAGTATTTT	CASSPRQGSTDTQYF
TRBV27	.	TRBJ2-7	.	TGTGCCAGCCGACCTTCCCGCCGCGACGAGCAGTACTTC	CASRPSRRDEQYF
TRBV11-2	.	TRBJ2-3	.	TGTGCCAGCAGCTCCAACACAGATACGCAGTATTTT	CASSSNTDTQYF
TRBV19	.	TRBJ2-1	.	TGTGCCACCAAGGGGGGGCACGCAATTTGTGAGCAGTTCTTC	CATKGGHAICEQFF
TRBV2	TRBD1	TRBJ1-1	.	TGTGCCAGCAGTGAAACAGGGGTGTTTGCTTTCTTT	CASSETGVFAFF
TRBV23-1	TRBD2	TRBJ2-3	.	TGCGCCAGCAGTCAACCCGGACGGGGCGGGGGGGCCGAGACAGATACGCAGTATTTT	CASSQPGRGGGAETDTQYF
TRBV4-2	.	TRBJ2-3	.	TGTGCCAGCAGCCAAGGATCCTGGGGCACAGATACGCAGTATTTT	CASSQGSWGTDTQYF
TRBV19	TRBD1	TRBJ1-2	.	TGTGCCAGTAGACCAGGGGGCTTAGTCTATGGCTACACCTTC	CASRPGGLVYGYTF
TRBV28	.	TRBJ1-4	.	TGTGCCAGCAGTTTACCGTCAACTAATGAAAAACTGTTTTTT	CASSLPSTNEKLFF
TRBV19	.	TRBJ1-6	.	TGTGCCAGTAGTACCACTTGGGGGGAATCACCCCTCCACTTT	CASSTTWGESPLHF
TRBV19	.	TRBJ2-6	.	TGTGCCAGTAGTCTTTCTCAGGGTTCTGGGGCCAACGTCCTGACTTTC	CASSLSQGSGANVLTF
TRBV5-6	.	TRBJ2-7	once	TGTGCCAGCAGCTTGTTACCGACCCGGGCCTACGAGCAGTACTTC	CASSLLPTRAYEQYF
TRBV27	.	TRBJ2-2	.	TGTGCCAGCAGTTTAACGTTACCCGGGGAGCTGTTTTTT	CASSLTLPGELFF
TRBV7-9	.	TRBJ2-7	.	TGTGCCAGCAGCTTTCCCGGGCCTTCCTACGAGCAGTACTTC	CASSFPGPSYEQYF
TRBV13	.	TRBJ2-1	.	TGTGCCAGCACTCCTCGTCCCATTGGGTTTCCAGGGAAATACAATGAGCAGTTCTTC	CASTPRPIGFPGKYNEQFF
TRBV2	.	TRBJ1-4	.	TGTGCCAGCAGTGAAGAGGGGGGGAGTATCGGAAAACTGTTTTTT	CASSEEGGSIGKLFF
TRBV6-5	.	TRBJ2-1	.	TGTGCCAGCAGTTACAACTGGTACAATGAGCAGTTCTTC	CASSYNWYNEQFF
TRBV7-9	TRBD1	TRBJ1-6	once	TGTGCCAGCAGCTTAGGGGAGGGGGCGATAAATTCACCCCTCCACTTT	CASSLGEGAINSPLHF
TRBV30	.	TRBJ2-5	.	TGTGCCTGGAGTAAGGGCAGCCGTGAGACCCAGTACTTC	CAWSKGSRETQYF
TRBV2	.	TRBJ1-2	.	TGTGCCAGCAGTGTTTTCCCGGACTATGGCTACACCTTC	CASSVFPDYGYTF
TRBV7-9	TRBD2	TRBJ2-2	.	TGTGCCAGCAGCCAGACGGGTACTAGCGGGACCGGGGAGCTGTTTTTT	CASSQTGTSGTGELFF
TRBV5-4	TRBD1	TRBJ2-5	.	TGTGCCAGCAGCGGGGGAGGACAGGGGATGGAGACCCAGTACTTC	CASSGGGQGMETQYF
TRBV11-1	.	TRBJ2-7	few	TGTGCCAGCAGCCATGGACAGTCTTTCTCCGAGCAGTACTTC	CASSHGQSFSEQYF
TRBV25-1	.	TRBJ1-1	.	TGTGCCAGCAGTCTAGGGGAGGCTTCGGCTTTCTTT	CASSLGEASAFF
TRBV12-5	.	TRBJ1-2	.	TGTGCTAGTGGTATCCTCCATGGCTACACCTTC	CASGILHGYTF
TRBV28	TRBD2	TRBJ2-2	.	TGTGCCAGCAGCAAGCGGGAGTATTTTTTTTCCGGGGAGCTGTTTTTT	CASSKREYFFSGELFF
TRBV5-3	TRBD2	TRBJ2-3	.	TGTGCCAGATCTTCGGCGCGGGAGACTGATACGCAGTATTTT	CARSSARETDTQYF
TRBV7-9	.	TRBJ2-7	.	TGTGCCAGCAGCTTCGGCGGAGCCTACGAGCAGTACTTC	CASSFGGAYEQYF
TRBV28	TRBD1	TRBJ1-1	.	TGTGCCAGCAGTTTCGGGACAGACCATACAGCTTTCTTT	CASSFGTDHTAFF
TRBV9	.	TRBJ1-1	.	TGTGCCAGCAGCGTGCTAGGGGTTTCGAACACTGAAGCTTTCTTT	CASSVLGVSNTEAFF
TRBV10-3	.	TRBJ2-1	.	TGTGCCATCAGTGAGTCGAAGAACCCCAACCCAACGGGAGCCCGTTACAATGAGCAGTTCTTC	CAISESKNPNPTGARYNEQFF